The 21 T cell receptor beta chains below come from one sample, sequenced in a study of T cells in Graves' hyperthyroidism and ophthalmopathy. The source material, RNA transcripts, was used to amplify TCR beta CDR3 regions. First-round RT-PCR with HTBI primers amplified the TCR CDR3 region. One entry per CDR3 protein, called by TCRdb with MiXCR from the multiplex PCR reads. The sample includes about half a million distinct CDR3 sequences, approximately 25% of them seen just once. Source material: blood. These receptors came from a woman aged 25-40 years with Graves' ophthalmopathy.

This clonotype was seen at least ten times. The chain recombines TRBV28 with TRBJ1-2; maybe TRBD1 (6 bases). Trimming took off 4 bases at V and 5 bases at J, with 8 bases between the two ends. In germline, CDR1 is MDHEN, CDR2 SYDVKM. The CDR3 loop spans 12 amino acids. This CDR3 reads CASSSTGYGYTF. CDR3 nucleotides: TGTGCCAGCAGTTCAACAGGGTATGGCTACACCTTC.

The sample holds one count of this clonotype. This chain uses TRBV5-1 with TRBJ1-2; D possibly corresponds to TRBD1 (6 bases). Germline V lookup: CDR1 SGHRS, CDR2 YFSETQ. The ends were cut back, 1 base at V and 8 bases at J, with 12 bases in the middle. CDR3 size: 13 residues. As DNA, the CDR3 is TGCGCCAGCAGCTTGATGGCAGGGGAAGGCTACACCTTC. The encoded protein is CASSLMAGEGYTF.

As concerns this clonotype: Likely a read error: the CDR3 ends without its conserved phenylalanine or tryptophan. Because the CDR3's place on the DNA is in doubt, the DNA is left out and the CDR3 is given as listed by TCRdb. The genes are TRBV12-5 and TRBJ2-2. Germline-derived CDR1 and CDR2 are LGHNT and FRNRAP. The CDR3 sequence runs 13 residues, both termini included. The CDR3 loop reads CASGLVPPGELCL.

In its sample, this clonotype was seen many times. The DNA for the CDR3 is TGTGCCAGCACTACAGGGAGGAATGGCTACACCTTC. It is translated as CASTTGRNGYTF. This chain joins TRBV28 and TRBJ1-2; weak D call: TRBD1 (6 bases). CDR1 is MDHEN and CDR2 is SYDVKM in the germline V gene. The CDR3 totals 12 residues. V was cut by 7 bases and J by 6 bases, with 12 bases left in between.

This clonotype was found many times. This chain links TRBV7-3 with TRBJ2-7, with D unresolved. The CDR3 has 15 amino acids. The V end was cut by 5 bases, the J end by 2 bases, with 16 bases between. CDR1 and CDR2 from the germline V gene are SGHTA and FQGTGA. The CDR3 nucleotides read TGTGCCAGCAGCCCCACCGGGCCCTCTCCCTACGAGCAGTACTTC. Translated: CASSPTGPSPYEQYF.

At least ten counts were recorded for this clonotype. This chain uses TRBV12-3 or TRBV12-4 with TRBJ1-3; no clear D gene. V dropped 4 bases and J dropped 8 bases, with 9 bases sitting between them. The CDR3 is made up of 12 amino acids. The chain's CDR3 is CASSWFRDTIYF. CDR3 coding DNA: TGTGCCAGCAGTTGGTTTAGGGACACCATATATTTT.

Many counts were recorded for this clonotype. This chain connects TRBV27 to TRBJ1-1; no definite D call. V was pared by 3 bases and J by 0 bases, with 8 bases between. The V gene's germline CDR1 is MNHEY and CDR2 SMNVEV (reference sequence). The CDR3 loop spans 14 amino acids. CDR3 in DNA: TGTGCCAGCAGTTTGAGGATGATGAACACTGAAGCTTTCTTT. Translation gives CASSLRMMNTEAFF.

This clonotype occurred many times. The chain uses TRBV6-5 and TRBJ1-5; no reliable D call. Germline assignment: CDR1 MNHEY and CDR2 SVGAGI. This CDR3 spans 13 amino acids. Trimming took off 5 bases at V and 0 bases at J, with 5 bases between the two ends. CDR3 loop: CASSRYSNQPQHF. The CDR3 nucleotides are TGTGCCAGCAGTCGCTATAGCAATCAGCCCCAGCATTTT.

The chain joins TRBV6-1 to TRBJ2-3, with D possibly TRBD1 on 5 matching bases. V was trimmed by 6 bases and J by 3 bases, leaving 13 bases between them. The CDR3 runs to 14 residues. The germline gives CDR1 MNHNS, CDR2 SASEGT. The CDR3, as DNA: TGTGCCAGCAGACGAAGGCAGGGTACAGATACGCAGTATTTT. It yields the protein CASRRRQGTDTQYF.

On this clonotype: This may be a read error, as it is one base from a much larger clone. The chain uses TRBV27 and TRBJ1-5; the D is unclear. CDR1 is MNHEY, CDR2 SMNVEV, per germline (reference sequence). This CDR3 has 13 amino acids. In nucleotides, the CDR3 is TGTGCCAGCAGTCCCAATAGCAATCAGCCCCTGCATTTT. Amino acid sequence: CASSPNSNQPLHF.

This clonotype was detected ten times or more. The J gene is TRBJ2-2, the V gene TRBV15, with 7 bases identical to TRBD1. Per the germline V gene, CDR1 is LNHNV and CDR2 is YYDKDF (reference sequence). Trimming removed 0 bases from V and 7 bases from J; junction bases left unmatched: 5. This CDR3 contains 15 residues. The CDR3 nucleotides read TGTGCCACCAGCAGAGATCAGGGGGTGAGCGGGGAGCTGTTTTTT. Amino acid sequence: CATSRDQGVSGELFF.

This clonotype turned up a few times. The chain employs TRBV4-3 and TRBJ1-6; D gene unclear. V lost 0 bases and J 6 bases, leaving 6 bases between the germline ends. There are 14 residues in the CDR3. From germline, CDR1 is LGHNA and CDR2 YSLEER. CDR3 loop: CASSQEAANSPLHF. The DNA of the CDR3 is TGCGCCAGCAGCCAAGAGGCAGCTAATTCACCCCTCCACTTT.

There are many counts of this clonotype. The CDR3 reads CASRKSGRNTEAFF. The DNA for the CDR3 is TGTGCCAGCAGGAAATCAGGGAGGAACACTGAAGCTTTCTTT. V and J are TRBV6-4 and TRBJ1-1; a possible D gene is TRBD1 (5 bases). The V end was cut by 6 bases, the J end by 1 base, with 12 bases between. CDR3 size: 14 residues. Germline lookup yields CDR1 MRHNA and CDR2 SNTAGT.

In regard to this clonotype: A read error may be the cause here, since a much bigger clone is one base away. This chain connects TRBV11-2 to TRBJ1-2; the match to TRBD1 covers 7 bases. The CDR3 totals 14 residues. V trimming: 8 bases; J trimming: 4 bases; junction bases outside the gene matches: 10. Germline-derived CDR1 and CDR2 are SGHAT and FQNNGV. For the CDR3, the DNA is TGTGCCAGCCGGAGTGCAGGGGGAAGCTATGGCTACACCTTC. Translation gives CASRSAGGSYGYTF.

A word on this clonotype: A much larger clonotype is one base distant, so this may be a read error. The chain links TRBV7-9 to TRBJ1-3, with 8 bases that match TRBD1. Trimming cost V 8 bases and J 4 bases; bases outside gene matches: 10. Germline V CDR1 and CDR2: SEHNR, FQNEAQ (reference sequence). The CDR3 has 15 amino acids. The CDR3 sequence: CASRSRTGPGNTIYF. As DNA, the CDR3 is TGTGCCAGCCGCTCCCGGACAGGGCCCGGAAACACCATATATTTT.

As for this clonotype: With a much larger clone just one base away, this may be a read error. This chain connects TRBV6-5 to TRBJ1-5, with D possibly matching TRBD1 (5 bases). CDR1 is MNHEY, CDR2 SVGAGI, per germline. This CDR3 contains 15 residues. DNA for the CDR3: TGTGCCAGCAGTTACTCGGACCAGGGAAATCAGGCCCAGCATTTT. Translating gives CASSYSDQGNQAQHF.

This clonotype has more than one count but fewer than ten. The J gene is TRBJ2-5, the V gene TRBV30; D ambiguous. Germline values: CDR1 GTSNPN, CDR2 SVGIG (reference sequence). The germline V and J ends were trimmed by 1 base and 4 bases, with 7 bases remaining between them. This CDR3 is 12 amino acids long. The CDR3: CAWSGGGETQYF. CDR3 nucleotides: TGTGCCTGGAGTGGCGGCGGAGAGACCCAGTACTTC.

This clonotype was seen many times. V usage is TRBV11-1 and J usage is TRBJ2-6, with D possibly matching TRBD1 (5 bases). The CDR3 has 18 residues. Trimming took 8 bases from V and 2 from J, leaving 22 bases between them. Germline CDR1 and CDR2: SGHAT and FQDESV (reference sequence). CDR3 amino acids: CASGDSSRIDTGANVLTF. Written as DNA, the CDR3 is TGTGCCAGCGGAGACAGCTCCAGGATAGACACTGGGGCCAACGTCCTGACTTTC. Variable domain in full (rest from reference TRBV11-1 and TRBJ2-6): EAEVAQSPRYKITEKSQAVAFWCDPISGHATLYWYRQILGQGPELLVQFQDESVVDDSQLPKDRFSAERLKGVDSTLKIQPAELGDSAMYLCASGDSSRIDTGANVLTFGAGSRLTVL.

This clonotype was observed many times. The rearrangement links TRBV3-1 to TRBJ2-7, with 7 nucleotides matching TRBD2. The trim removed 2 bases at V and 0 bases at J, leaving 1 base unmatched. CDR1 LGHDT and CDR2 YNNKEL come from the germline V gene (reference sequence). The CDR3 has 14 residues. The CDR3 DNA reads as TGTGCCAGCAGCCAAAGCGGGGCCTCCTACGAGCAGTACTTC. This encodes CASSQSGASYEQYF.

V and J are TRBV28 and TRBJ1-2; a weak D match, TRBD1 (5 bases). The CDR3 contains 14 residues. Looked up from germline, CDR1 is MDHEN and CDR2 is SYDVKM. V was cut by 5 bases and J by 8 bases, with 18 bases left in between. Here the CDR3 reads CASSEGGVGVGYTF. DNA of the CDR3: TGTGCCAGCAGTGAGGGAGGGGTTGGGGTCGGCTACACCTTC.

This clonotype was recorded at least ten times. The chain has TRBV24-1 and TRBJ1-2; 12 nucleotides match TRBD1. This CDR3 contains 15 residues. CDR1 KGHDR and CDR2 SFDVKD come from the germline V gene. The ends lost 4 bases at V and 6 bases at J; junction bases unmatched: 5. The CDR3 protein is CATSDGTGGKNGYTF. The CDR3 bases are TGTGCCACCAGTGACGGGACAGGGGGCAAAAATGGCTACACCTTC.